These 27 T cell receptor beta chains came from one sample sequenced in a study of shared clonotypes between healthy human individuals. The table came from immunoSEQ multiplex PCR; TCRdb's copy has only in-frame clones and leaves some out. The data contain 950,000 to 1,100,000 clones, about 70% of them singletons. Sequenced: memory CD4+ T cells sorted from blood. Subset reported: CD45RA-negative fraction. These receptors all stem from a man younger than 35 in good health.

The chain has TRBV9 and TRBJ1-2, with a tentative D call TRBD1 (6 bases). This CDR3 region has 15 residues. Trimming took 2 bases from V and 5 from J, leaving 16 bases between them. Germline V gene lookup returns CDR1 SGDLS and CDR2 YYNGEE. CDR3 sequence: CASSVQGRTTYGYTF. The DNA for the CDR3 is TGTGCCAGCAGCGTTCAGGGGCGGACCACTTATGGCTACACCTTC. The full variable domain, completed using reference TRBV9 and TRBJ1-2, is DSGVTQTPKHLITATGQRVTLRCSPRSGDLSVYWYQQSLDQGLQFLIQYYNGEERAKGNILERFSAQQFPDLHSELNLSSLELGDSALYFCASSVQGRTTYGYTFGSGTRLTVV.

V gene TRBV11-2 combines with J gene TRBJ1-3; the D is unclear. This CDR3 has 13 residues. Trimming pared 5 bases from V and 4 bases from J, leaving 9 bases between. Germline V gene lookup returns CDR1 SGHAT and CDR2 FQNNGV. In DNA, the CDR3 is TGTGCCAGCAGCCAAACACAGGGAAACACCATATATTTT. It specifies CASSQTQGNTIYF. Full variable domain (rest looked up from reference TRBV11-2 and TRBJ1-3): EAGVAQSPRYKIIEKRQSVAFWCNPISGHATLYWYQQILGQGPKLLIQFQNNGVVDDSQLPKDRFSAERLKGVDSTLKIQPAKLEDSAVYLCASSQTQGNTIYFGEGSWLTVV.

V usage is TRBV30 and J usage is TRBJ1-5; tentatively, D is TRBD1 (5 bases). This CDR3 is built from 12 residues. From germline, CDR1 is GTSNPN and CDR2 SVGIG (reference sequence). The ends were cut back, 4 bases at V and 7 bases at J, with 11 bases in the middle. The CDR3 coding sequence is TGTGCCTGGAATCAGGGTCGGCAGCCCCAGCATTTT. Translation gives CAWNQGRQPQHF.

The genes are TRBV7-9 and TRBJ2-5; 8 bases align to TRBD1. The length of the CDR3 is 16 residues. Germline V gene sequence: CDR1 SEHNR, CDR2 FQNEAQ (reference sequence). The J segment lost 4 bases and the V segment lost 6 bases, leaving 13 bases of the junction unmatched. CDR3 loop: CASSPYGQGGGETQYF. As DNA, the CDR3 is TGTGCCAGCAGTCCTTACGGACAGGGAGGAGGAGAGACCCAGTACTTC. Full variable domain (rest looked up from reference TRBV7-9 and TRBJ2-5): DTGVSQNPRHKITKRGQNVTFRCDPISEHNRLYWYRQTLGQGPEFLTYFQNEAQLEKSRLLSDRFSAERPKGSFSTLEIQRTEQGDSAMYLCASSPYGQGGGETQYFGPGTRLLVL.

This clone was seen a handful of times. A much larger clone is a single base away; this may be a read error. Other nucleotide sequences from this sample produce the same CDR3. The genes are TRBV5-4 and TRBJ1-1, with D uncertain. The CDR3 length is 14 residues. V shed 1 base and J shed 1 base, with 8 bases lying between them. Germline-derived CDR1 and CDR2 are SGHNT and YYREEE (reference sequence). As DNA, the CDR3 is TGTGCCAGCAGCTTGAGGACGGGGAACACTGAAGCTTTCTTT. This gives the protein CASSLRTGNTEAFF.

The genes are TRBV5-1 and TRBJ2-6, with 7 bases fitting TRBD1. J lost 0 bases, V lost 7 bases, and 4 bases had no gene match. Germline V gives CDR1 SGHRS, CDR2 YFSETQ. The CDR3 extends over 15 amino acids. The CDR3 region is CASGTAISGANVLTF. DNA of the CDR3: TGCGCCAGCGGGACAGCCATCTCTGGGGCCAACGTCCTGACTTTC.

The V gene is TRBV9, the J gene TRBJ1-1; no clear D gene. Trimming removed 0 bases at V and 6 bases at J, with 15 bases between. From germline, CDR1 is SGDLS and CDR2 YYNGEE. The CDR3 spans 15 residues. CDR3 amino acids: CASSVAGGLGAEAFF. For the CDR3, the DNA is TGTGCCAGCAGCGTAGCTGGAGGATTGGGCGCTGAAGCTTTCTTT.

The chain joins TRBV2 to TRBJ2-2; 7 bases are a match to TRBD2. Germline loops: CDR1 SNHLY, CDR2 FYNNEI. The CDR3 consists of 16 residues. The V and J ends lost 6 bases and 8 bases, in that order; junction bases with no gene match: 15. The CDR3 DNA is TGTGCCAGCAGAGTATATGGCGGGAGTGTTGCGGGGGAGCTGTTTTTT. As protein: CASRVYGGSVAGELFF. The whole variable domain, remainder taken from reference TRBV2 and TRBJ2-2, is EPEVTQTPSHQVTQMGQEVILRCVPISNHLYFYWYRQILGQKVEFLVSFYNNEISEKSEIFDDQFSVERPDGSNFTLKIRSTKLEDSAMYFCASRVYGGSVAGELFFGEGSRLTVL.

V and J are TRBV5-5 and TRBJ1-6; the D gene is possibly TRBD1 (5 bases). Germline V gene lookup returns CDR1 SGHKS and CDR2 YYEKEE (reference sequence). This CDR3 has 14 residues. V was shortened by 3 bases and J by 10 bases, with 14 bases between the two germline ends. This CDR3 reads CASSSLGEGSPLHF. The CDR3 nucleotides are TGTGCCAGCAGCTCCTTAGGGGAAGGGTCACCCCTCCACTTT.

This clone was observed a single time. CDR3 sequence (DNA): TGTGCCAGCAGCTTGGTTTTGGAGGGGGCGCGACGCTCACCCCTCCACTTT. This sequence encodes CASSLVLEGARRSPLHF. The chain carries TRBV5-6 and TRBJ1-6; 7 bases fit TRBD1. CDR3 length: 17 residues. From germline, CDR1 is SGHDT and CDR2 YYEEEE. The junction had 13 bases not matched to a gene; V was cut back by 0 bases and J by 10 bases.

This chain connects TRBV5-1 to TRBJ2-5, with unresolved D. CDR3 size: 13 residues. V lost 4 bases and J 6 bases, leaving 13 bases between the germline ends. Germline CDR1 is SGHRS and CDR2 is YFSETQ. The CDR3 bases are TGCGCCAGCAGCACGGGTCCCCCCCAGACCCAGTACTTC. Amino acids: CASSTGPPQTQYF.

The chain carries TRBV7-9 and TRBJ1-2; D is undetermined. Germline assignment: CDR1 SEHNR and CDR2 FQNEAQ (reference sequence). The CDR3 is 14 amino acids. Trimming took off 3 bases at V and 5 bases at J, with 13 bases between the two ends. This CDR3 reads CASSLGGWRYGYTF. Written as DNA, the CDR3 is TGTGCCAGCAGCTTGGGCGGCTGGAGATATGGCTACACCTTC.

The chain employs TRBV7-9 and TRBJ1-2, with D unclear. Looked up from germline, CDR1 is SEHNR and CDR2 is FQNEAQ (reference sequence). V gave up 5 bases and J gave up 6 bases, with 10 bases separating them. The CDR3 is made up of 12 amino acids. CDR3 sequence: CASSETSHGYTF. The DNA of the CDR3 is TGTGCCAGCAGCGAGACAAGCCATGGCTACACCTTC.

This clone was observed a few times. The gene calls are TRBV4-1 and TRBJ1-1; D is ambiguous. Germline assignment: CDR1 MGHRA and CDR2 YSYEKL. The CDR3 is 14 amino acids. Trimming took 5 bases from V and 1 from J, leaving 11 bases between them. The CDR3 protein is CASSEITANTEAFF. The CDR3 nucleotides read TGCGCCAGCAGCGAAATCACAGCGAACACTGAAGCTTTCTTT.

With respect to this clone: This same CDR3 is encoded by further DNA sequences in the sample. CDR3 DNA sequence: TGCGCCAGCAGCTTGGGACAGCCCCAAGAGACCCAGTACTTC. Protein: CASSLGQPQETQYF. The chain recombines TRBV5-1 with TRBJ2-5, with TRBD1 as a possible D gene (5 bases). V was pared by 0 bases and J by 1 base, with 7 bases between. Germline V lookup: CDR1 SGHRS, CDR2 YFSETQ. The CDR3 is made up of 14 amino acids.

Only one count was recorded for this clone. Other nucleotide sequences in the sample specify the same CDR3. J is TRBJ2-3 and V is TRBV5-1; unclear D gene. Between the trimmed V and J ends, which lost 0 bases and 2 bases, there was a span of 7 bases. This CDR3 contains 14 residues. The germline gives CDR1 SGHRS, CDR2 YFSETQ. CDR3: CASSLDSPTDTQYF. The CDR3 DNA reads as TGCGCCAGCAGCTTGGACTCTCCCACAGATACGCAGTATTTT.

The rearrangement joins TRBV7-6 to TRBJ2-7; 7 bases match TRBD1. J lost 2 bases, V lost 1 base, and 8 bases had no gene match. Germline CDR1 is SGHVS and CDR2 is FNYEAQ. CDR3 length: 16 amino acids. This CDR3 is CASSLGGTVLTYEQYF. The CDR3 DNA is TGTGCCAGCAGCTTAGGAGGGACAGTGCTTACCTACGAGCAGTACTTC.

This clone has a count of ten or more. The chain combines TRBV9 with TRBJ2-5, with TRBD2 identical over 10 bases. The length of the CDR3 is 15 residues. V was clipped by 4 bases and J by 4 bases; unmatched bases: 7. Germline CDR1 is SGDLS and CDR2 is YYNGEE. CDR3 region: CASSYQAGGAETQYF. CDR3 sequence (DNA): TGTGCCAGCAGCTATCAAGCGGGGGGGGCAGAGACCCAGTACTTC.

The chain combines TRBV5-4 with TRBJ2-7, with TRBD1 identical over 10 bases. The CDR3 is made up of 14 amino acids. Germline lookup yields CDR1 SGHNT and CDR2 YYREEE (reference sequence). Trimming took 2 bases from V and 6 from J; bases not matched to a gene: 5. The CDR3: CASSFTRDRGEQYF. CDR3 coding DNA: TGTGCCAGCAGCTTTACTAGGGACAGGGGCGAGCAGTACTTC. Full variable domain (rest looked up from reference TRBV5-4 and TRBJ2-7): ETGVTQSPTHLIKTRGQQVTLRCSSQSGHNTVSWYQQALGQGPQFIFQYYREEENGRGNFPPRFSGLQFPNYSSELNVNALELDDSALYLCASSFTRDRGEQYFGPGTRLTVT.

This rearrangement joins TRBV9 to TRBJ2-2; D is ambiguous. This CDR3 spans 13 amino acids. Looked up from germline, CDR1 is SGDLS and CDR2 is YYNGEE. The ends were cut back, 6 bases at V and 4 bases at J, with 10 bases in the middle. The CDR3 sequence: CASNPRGTGELFF. As DNA, the CDR3 is TGTGCCAGCAACCCACGCGGCACCGGGGAGCTGTTTTTT.

This sequence joins TRBV15 and TRBJ2-7; D is perhaps TRBD1 (6 bases). The germline V and J ends were trimmed by 3 bases and 3 bases, with 30 bases remaining between them. Germline CDR1 and CDR2: LNHNV and YYDKDF (reference sequence). This CDR3 has 20 amino acids. The CDR3 here is CATSSGFPQGSPHDNYEQYF. CDR3 sequence (DNA): TGTGCCACCAGCAGCGGCTTCCCACAGGGATCACCCCACGATAACTACGAGCAGTACTTC.

This clone was seen a few times. The rearrangement joins TRBV10-1 to TRBJ2-3, with D hard to call. The CDR3 runs 16 residues. Trimming left V 0 bases short and J 0 bases short, with 10 bases between. CDR1 and CDR2 (germline): WNHNN, SYGVQD (reference sequence). Here the CDR3 reads CASSESAAASTDTQYF. CDR3 nucleotides: TGCGCCAGCAGTGAGTCGGCAGCCGCTAGCACAGATACGCAGTATTTT.

This clone has just one count. The chain uses TRBV19 and TRBJ1-1; a weak D match, TRBD1 (5 bases). The CDR3 runs to 15 residues. V was clipped by 10 bases and J by 8 bases, with 26 bases between them. CDR1 is LNHDA, CDR2 SQIVND, per germline (reference sequence). Here the CDR3 DNA reads TGTGCCACCAAAAGAGATGTGGTTAGGGGCGGAGAAGCTTTCTTT. Its translation: CATKRDVVRGGEAFF.

V usage is TRBV19 and J usage is TRBJ1-6; TRBD1 agrees at 7 bases. There are 13 residues in the CDR3. Germline-derived CDR1 and CDR2 are LNHDA and SQIVND (reference sequence). Trimming at V came to 8 bases and at J to 3 bases, leaving 1 base not matched to a gene. CDR3 bases: TGTGCCAGTGGGGACAGCTATAATTCACCCCTCCACTTT. This gives the protein CASGDSYNSPLHF.

CDR3 sequence: CASRGLVTDTQYF. DNA of the CDR3: TGTGCCAGTAGAGGACTAGTCACAGATACGCAGTATTTT. V gene TRBV19 combines with J gene TRBJ2-3; 7 bases are a match to TRBD2. Trimming took 6 bases from V and 2 from J; bases not matched to a gene: 2. The CDR3 is 13 residues long. Germline CDR1 and CDR2: LNHDA and SQIVND (reference sequence).

This clone appeared a few times. The chain uses TRBV4-3 and TRBJ1-2, with a tentative D call TRBD1 (6 bases). The CDR3 extends over 16 amino acids. Germline lookup yields CDR1 LGHNA and CDR2 YSLEER. Trimming cost V 0 bases and J 4 bases, with 15 bases left between them. The CDR3 DNA reads as TGCGCCAGCAGCCAAGATCAGCGGGGGCCCGTCTATGGCTACACCTTC. Protein sequence: CASSQDQRGPVYGYTF.

The chain links TRBV18 to TRBJ2-7; tentatively, D is TRBD1 or TRBD2 (5 bases each). V lost 3 bases, J lost 0 bases, and 15 bases lay in between. The germline V gene has CDR1 KGHSH and CDR2 LQKENI. This CDR3 comprises 16 residues. CDR3 sequence reads: CASSPGRLISSYEQYF. The CDR3 bases are TGTGCCAGCTCACCGGGACGGCTTATTAGCTCCTACGAGCAGTACTTC.